This T cell receptor beta chain was profiled in a study of STAT5B mutations in CD4+ large granular lymphocyte leukemia. The assay was run at survey level. TCRdb keeps only in-frame clones here, not all; method: immunoSEQ multiplex PCR. The sample carries about 35,000 clones, 65% to 80% recorded once. J was trimmed by 2 bases and V by 2 bases; bases with no gene match: 11. This CDR3 has 19 residues. Germline assignment: CDR1 SGHAT and CDR2 FQNNGV. The clonotype was recovered from a human donor in good health. The sample consisted of CD4+ T cells from blood buffy coats. V and J are TRBV11-2 and TRBJ2-3; 12 nucleotides match TRBD2. In DNA, the CDR3 is TGTGCCAGCAGCTTACTTAGCCTAGCGGGAGGGCCTTTCACAGATACGCAGTATTTT. This codes for CASSLLSLAGGPFTDTQYF.